This TCR beta chain was sequenced for a study of T cell responses to AZD1222 COVID-19 vaccine. Study-wide findings and caveats: An increase in Spike-specific TCR breadth and depth was observed after two AZD1222 doses.

Clones were read by immunoSEQ multiplex PCR, and TCRdb kept only the in-frame ones, dropping some. The sample consists of 150,000 or so clones, 85% to 90% of them appearing once. With respect to this clone: Its antigen remains unknown.

The germline V gene has CDR1 MNHNY and CDR2 SVGAGI (reference sequence). CDR3 length: 13 amino acids. V lost 6 bases and J 5 bases, leaving 10 bases between the germline ends. The material sequenced was peripheral blood, taken on day 0 of MenACWY control vaccination. The TCR comes from an adult in good health. The chain links TRBV6-6 to TRBJ2-2; tentative D call: TRBD2 (5 bases). CDR3 loop: CASRPRTTGELFF. The CDR3 DNA sequence: TGTGCCAGCAGACCGAGGACTACCGGGGAGCTGTTTTTT.